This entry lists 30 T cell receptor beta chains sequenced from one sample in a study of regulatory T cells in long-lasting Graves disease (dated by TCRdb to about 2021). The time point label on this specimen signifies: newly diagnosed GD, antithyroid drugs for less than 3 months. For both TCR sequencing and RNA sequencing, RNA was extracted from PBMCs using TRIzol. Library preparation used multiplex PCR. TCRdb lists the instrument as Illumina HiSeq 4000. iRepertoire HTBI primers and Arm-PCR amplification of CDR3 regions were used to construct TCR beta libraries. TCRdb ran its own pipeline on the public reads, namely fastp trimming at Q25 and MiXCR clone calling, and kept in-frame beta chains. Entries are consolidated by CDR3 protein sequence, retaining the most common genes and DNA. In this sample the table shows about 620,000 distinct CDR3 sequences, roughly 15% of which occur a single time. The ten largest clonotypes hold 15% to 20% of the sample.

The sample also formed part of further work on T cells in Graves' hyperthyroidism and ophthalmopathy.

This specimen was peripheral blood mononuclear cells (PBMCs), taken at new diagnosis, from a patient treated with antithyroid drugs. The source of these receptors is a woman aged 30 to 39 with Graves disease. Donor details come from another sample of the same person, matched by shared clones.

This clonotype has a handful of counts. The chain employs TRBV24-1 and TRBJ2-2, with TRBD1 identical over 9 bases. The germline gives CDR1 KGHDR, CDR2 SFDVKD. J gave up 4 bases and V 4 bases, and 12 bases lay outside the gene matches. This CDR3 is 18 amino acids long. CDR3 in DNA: TGTGCCACCAGTGACGTCCCGGGACAGGGTGTCGGCACCGGGGAGCTGTTTTTT. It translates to CATSDVPGQGVGTGELFF.

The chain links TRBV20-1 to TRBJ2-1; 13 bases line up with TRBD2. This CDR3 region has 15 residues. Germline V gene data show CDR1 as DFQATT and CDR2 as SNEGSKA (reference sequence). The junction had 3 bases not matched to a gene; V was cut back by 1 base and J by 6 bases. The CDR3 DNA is TGCAGTGCTAGAGCTACTAGCGGGAGGGCCAATGAGCAGTTCTTC. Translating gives CSARATSGRANEQFF.

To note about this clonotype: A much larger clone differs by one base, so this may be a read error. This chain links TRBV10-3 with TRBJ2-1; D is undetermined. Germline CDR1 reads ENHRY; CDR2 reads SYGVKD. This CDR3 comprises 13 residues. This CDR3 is CAILHGTYNEQLF. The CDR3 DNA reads TGTGCCATCCTTCACGGAACCTACAATGAGCAGCTCTTC.

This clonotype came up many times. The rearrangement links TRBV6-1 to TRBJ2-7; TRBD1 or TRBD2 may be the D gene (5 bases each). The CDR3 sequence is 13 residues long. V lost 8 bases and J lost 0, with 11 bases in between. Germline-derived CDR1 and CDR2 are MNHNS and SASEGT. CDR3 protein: CASARDGSYEQYF. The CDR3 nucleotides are TGTGCCAGCGCCCGGGACGGCTCCTACGAGCAGTACTTC.

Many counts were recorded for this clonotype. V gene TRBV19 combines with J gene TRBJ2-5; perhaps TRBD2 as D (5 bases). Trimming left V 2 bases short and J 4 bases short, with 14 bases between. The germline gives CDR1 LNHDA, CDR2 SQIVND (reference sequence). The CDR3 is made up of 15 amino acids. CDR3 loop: CASSILKVEGETQYF. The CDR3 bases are TGTGCCAGTAGTATACTGAAGGTCGAGGGAGAGACCCAGTACTTC.

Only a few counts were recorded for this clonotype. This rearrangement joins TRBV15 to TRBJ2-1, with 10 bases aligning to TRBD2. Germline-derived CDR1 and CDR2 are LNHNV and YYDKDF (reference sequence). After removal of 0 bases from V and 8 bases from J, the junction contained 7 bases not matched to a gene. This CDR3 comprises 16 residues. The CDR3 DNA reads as TGTGCCACCAGCAGAGATGTGCTAGCGGGAGACTATGAGCAGTTCTTC. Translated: CATSRDVLAGDYEQFF.

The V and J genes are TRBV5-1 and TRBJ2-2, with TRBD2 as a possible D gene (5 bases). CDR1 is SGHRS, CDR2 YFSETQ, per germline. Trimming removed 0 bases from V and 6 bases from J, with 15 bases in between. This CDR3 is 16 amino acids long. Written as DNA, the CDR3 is TGCGCCAGCAGCTTGGGGCTAGGGAGTGTCCCCGGGGAGCTGTTTTTT. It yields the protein CASSLGLGSVPGELFF. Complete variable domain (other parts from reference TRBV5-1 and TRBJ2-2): KAGVTQTPRYLIKTRGQQVTLSCSPISGHRSVSWYQQTPGQGLQFLFEYFSETQRNKGNFPGRFSGRQFSNSRSEMNVSTLELGDSALYLCASSLGLGSVPGELFFGEGSRLTVL.

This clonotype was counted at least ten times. CDR3 amino acids: CASSLGLAQRFYEQYF. DNA of the CDR3: TGCGCCAGCAGCTTGGGACTAGCCCAACGATTCTACGAGCAGTACTTC. This sequence joins TRBV5-1 and TRBJ2-7, with 7 bases lining up with TRBD2. The CDR3 spans 16 residues. With 0 bases clipped from V and 3 bases from J, the junction kept 9 bases outside the gene matches. In germline, CDR1 is SGHRS, CDR2 YFSETQ. Full variable domain (missing parts from reference TRBV5-1 and TRBJ2-7): KAGVTQTPRYLIKTRGQQVTLSCSPISGHRSVSWYQQTPGQGLQFLFEYFSETQRNKGNFPGRFSGRQFSNSRSEMNVSTLELGDSALYLCASSLGLAQRFYEQYFGPGTRLTVT.

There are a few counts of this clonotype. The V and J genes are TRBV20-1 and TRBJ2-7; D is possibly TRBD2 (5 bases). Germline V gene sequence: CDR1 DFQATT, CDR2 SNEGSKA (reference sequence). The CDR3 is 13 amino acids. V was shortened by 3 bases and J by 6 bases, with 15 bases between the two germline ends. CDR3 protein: CSASGSPGVEQYF. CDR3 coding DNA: TGCAGTGCTAGCGGGTCGCCCGGGGTCGAGCAGTACTTC.

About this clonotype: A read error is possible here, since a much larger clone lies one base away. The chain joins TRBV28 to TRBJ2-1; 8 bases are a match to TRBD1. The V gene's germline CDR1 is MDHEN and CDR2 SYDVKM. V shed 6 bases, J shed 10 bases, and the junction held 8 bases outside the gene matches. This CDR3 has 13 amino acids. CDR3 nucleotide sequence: TGTGCCAGCAGCGACAGGGGACGCTACGAGCAGTTCTTC. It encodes CASSDRGRYEQFF.

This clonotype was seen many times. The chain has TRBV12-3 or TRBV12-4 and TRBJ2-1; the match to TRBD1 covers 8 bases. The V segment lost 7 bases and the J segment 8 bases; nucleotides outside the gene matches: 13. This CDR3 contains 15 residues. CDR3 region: CASMGGFSGGDEQFF. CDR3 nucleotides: TGTGCCAGCATGGGTGGCTTCTCAGGGGGCGATGAGCAGTTCTTC.

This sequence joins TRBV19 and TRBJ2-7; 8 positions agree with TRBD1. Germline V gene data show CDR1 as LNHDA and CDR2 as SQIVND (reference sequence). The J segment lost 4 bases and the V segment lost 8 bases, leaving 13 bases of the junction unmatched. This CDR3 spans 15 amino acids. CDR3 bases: TGTGCCAGTGGACAAAGCGGACAGGGCGGGTACGAGCAGTACTTC. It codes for CASGQSGQGGYEQYF.

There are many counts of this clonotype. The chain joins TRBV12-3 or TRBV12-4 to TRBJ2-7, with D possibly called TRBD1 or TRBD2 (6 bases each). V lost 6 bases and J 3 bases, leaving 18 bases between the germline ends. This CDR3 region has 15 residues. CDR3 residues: CASSTQGTPLYEQYF. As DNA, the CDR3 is TGTGCCAGCAGCACGCAGGGGACTCCTCTCTACGAGCAGTACTTC.

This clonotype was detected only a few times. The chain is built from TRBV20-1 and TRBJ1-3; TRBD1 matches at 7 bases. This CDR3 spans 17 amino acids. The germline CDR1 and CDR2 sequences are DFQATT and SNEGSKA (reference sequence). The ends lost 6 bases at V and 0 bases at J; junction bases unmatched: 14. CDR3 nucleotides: TGCAGTGCCTCCCAGGGGACAGCGACTATCTCTGGAAACACCATATATTTT. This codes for CSASQGTATISGNTIYF.

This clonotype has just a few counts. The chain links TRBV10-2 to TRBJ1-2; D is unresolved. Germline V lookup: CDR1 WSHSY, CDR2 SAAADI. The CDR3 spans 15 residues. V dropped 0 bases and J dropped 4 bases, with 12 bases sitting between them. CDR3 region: CASSESERTPYGYTF. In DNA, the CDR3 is TGCGCCAGCAGTGAGTCGGAACGAACTCCCTATGGCTACACCTTC.

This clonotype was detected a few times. CDR3 protein: CASSMDRLMNTEAFF. Here the CDR3 DNA reads TGTGCCAGTAGTATGGACAGGCTAATGAACACTGAAGCTTTCTTT. The chain joins TRBV19 to TRBJ1-1; TRBD1 agrees at 7 bases. The CDR3 spans 15 residues. Germline V CDR1 and CDR2: LNHDA, SQIVND (reference sequence). Unmatched junction bases numbered 4, after V lost 3 bases and J lost 0 bases.

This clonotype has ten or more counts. The CDR3 here is CASSLMSQGNQPQHF. The CDR3 region has the DNA TGTGCCAGCAGTTTAATGTCCCAGGGGAATCAGCCCCAGCATTTT. The rearrangement joins TRBV28 to TRBJ1-5; D is perhaps TRBD1 (6 bases). Germline CDR1 and CDR2: MDHEN and SYDVKM. The V end lost 2 bases, the J end lost 4 bases, and 12 bases lay between the germline ends. This CDR3 has 15 residues.

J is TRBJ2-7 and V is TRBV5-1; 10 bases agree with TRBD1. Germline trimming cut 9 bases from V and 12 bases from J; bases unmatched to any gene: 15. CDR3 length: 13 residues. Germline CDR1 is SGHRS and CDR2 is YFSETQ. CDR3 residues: CAILPTGGLRLYF. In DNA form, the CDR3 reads TGCGCCATCCTTCCGACAGGGGGCTTGAGATTGTACTTC.

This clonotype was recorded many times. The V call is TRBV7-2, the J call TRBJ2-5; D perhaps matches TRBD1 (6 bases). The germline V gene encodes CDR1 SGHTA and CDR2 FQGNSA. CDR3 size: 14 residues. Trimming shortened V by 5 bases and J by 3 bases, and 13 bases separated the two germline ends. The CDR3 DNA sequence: TGTGCCAGCAGCCAAAGACAGGCCAAAGAGACCCAGTACTTC. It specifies CASSQRQAKETQYF. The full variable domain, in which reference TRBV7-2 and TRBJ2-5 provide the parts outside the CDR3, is GAGVSQSPSNKVTEKGKDVELRCDPISGHTALYWYRQSLGQGLEFLIYFQGNSAPDKSGLPSDRFSAERTGGSVSTLTIQRTQQEDSAVYLCASSQRQAKETQYFGPGTRLLVL.

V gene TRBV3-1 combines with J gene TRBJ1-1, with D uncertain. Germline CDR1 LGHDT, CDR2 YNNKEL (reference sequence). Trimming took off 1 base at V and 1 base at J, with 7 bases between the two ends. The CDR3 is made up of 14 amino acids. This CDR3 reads CASSQVRANTEAFF. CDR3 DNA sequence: TGTGCCAGCAGCCAAGTACGGGCGAACACTGAAGCTTTCTTT.

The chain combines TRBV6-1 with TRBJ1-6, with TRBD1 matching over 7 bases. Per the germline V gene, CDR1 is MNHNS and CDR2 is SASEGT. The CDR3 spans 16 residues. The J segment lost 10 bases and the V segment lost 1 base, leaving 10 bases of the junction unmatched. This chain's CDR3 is CASSEVDRAYGSPLHF. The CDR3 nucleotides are TGTGCCAGCAGTGAAGTAGACAGGGCGTACGGGTCACCCCTCCACTTT.

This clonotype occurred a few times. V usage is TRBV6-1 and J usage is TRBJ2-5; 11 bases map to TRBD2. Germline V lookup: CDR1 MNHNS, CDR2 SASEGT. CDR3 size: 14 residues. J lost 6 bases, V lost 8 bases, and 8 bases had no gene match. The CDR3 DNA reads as TGTGCCAGCTTACTAGCGGGAGTATTGAAGACCCAGTACTTC. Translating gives CASLLAGVLKTQYF.

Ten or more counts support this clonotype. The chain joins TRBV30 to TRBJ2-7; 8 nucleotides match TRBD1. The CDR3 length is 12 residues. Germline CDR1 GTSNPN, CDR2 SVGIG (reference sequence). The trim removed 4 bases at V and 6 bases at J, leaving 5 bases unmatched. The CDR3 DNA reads TGTGCCTGGACGTATGGGACAGGCGAGCAGTACTTC. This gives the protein CAWTYGTGEQYF.

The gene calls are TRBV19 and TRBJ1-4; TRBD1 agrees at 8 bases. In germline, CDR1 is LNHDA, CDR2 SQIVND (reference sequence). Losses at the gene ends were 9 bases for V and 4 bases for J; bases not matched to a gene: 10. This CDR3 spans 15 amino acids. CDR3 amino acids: CASKSQQGGNEKLFF. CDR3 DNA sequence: TGTGCCAGCAAAAGCCAACAGGGGGGTAATGAAAAACTGTTTTTT. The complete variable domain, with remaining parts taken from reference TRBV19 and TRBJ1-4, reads DGGITQSPKYLFRKEGQNVTLSCEQNLNHDAMYWYRQDPGQGLRLIYYSQIVNDFQKGDIAEGYSVSREKKESFPLTVTSAQKNPTAFYLCASKSQQGGNEKLFFGSGTQLSVL.

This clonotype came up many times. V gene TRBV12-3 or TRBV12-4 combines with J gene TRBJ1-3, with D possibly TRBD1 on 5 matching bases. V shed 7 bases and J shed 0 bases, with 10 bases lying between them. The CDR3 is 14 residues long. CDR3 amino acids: CASTRQSSGNTIYF. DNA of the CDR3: TGTGCCAGCACCCGACAGAGCTCTGGAAACACCATATATTTT.

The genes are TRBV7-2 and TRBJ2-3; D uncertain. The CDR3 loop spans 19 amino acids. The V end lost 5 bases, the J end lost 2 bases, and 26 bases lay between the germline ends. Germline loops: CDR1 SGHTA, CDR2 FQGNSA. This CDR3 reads CASSQGSVSMGPFTDTQYF. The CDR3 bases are TGTGCCAGCAGCCAAGGTTCTGTGTCTATGGGCCCTTTCACAGATACGCAGTATTTT. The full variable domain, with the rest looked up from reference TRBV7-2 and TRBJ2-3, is GAGVSQSPSNKVTEKGKDVELRCDPISGHTALYWYRQSLGQGLEFLIYFQGNSAPDKSGLPSDRFSAERTGGSVSTLTIQRTQQEDSAVYLCASSQGSVSMGPFTDTQYFGPGTRLTVL.

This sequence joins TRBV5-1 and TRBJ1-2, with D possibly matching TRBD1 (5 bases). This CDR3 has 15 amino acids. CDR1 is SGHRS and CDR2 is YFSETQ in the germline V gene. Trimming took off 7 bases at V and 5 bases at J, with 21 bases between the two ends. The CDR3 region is CASRAGGGTGYGYTF. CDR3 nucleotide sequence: TGCGCCAGCCGTGCCGGGGGGGGAACGGGATATGGCTACACCTTC.

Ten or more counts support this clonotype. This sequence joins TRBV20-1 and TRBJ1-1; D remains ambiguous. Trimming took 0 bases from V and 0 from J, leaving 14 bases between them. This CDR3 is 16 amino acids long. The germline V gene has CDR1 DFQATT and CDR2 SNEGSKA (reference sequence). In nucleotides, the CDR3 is TGCAGTGCTAGAGATAAGTTCGGCGAGATGAACACTGAAGCTTTCTTT. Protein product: CSARDKFGEMNTEAFF.

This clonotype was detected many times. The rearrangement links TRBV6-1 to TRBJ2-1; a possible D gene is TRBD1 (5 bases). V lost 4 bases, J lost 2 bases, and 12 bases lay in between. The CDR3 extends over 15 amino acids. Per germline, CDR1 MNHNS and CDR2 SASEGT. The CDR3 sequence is CASSGSGSPYNEQFF. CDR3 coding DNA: TGTGCCAGCAGTGGCTCAGGGTCCCCCTACAATGAGCAGTTCTTC.

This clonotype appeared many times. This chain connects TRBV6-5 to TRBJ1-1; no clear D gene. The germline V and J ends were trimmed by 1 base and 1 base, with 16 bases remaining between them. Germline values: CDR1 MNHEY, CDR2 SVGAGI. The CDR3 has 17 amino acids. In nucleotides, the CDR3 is TGTGCCAGCAGTTACTTAGGTCGACCGGGAGAGAACACTGAAGCTTTCTTT. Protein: CASSYLGRPGENTEAFF.